The clone carrying this TCR beta chain came up a few times. This sample was taken from a study of T-cell reconstitution after alpha-beta-depleted transplantation in children. Germline V gene data show CDR1 as DFQATT and CDR2 as SNEGSKA (reference sequence). The V end lost 6 bases, the J end lost 2 bases, and 16 bases lay between the germline ends. The CDR3 has 14 amino acids. The TCRbeta library incorporated unique molecular identifiers. From the PCR reads, TCRdb called clonotypes with MiXCR, one entry per CDR3 protein. Of hundreds of thousands of distinct CDR3 sequences in the sample, over 10% are singletons; the top ten hold over 2%.

The J gene is TRBJ1-2, the V gene TRBV20-1; D is perhaps TRBD1 (6 bases). This receptor was obtained from a male patient between 5 and 17 years old who had a stem cell transplant for acute myeloid leukemia, so the T cells may come from the graft donor. Source: PBMCs, mostly from graft donor cells, taken 360 days after TCRalphabeta/CD19-depleted stem cell transplant. The CDR3 reads CSANNPGANYGYTF. As DNA, the CDR3 is TGCAGTGCGAACAACCCGGGGGCAAACTATGGCTACACCTTC.